A single sample gave rise to the 4 T cell receptor beta chains below, sequenced in a study of blood T cell repertoires in COVID-19. Using immunoSEQ multiplex PCR, the repertoire was profiled, and TCRdb retains in-frame clones only, with some absent. The repertoire holds over 150,000 clones, with more than 75% as singletons. Sequenced: peripheral blood. These receptors were taken from a man between 18 and 29 years old with acute or convalescent COVID-19.

This clone was observed once. This chain uses TRBV19 with TRBJ2-7; possible D gene TRBD2, 6 bases. Germline values: CDR1 LNHDA, CDR2 SQIVND (reference sequence). Trimming cost V 4 bases and J 2 bases, with 18 bases left between them. This CDR3 spans 16 amino acids. CDR3 region: CASSRAQGGETYEQYF. In DNA, the CDR3 is TGTGCCAGTAGTAGGGCTCAGGGAGGTGAAACCTACGAGCAGTACTTC.

This clone appeared a single time. The chain has TRBV7-8 and TRBJ1-5, with 8 bases fitting TRBD1. This CDR3 is built from 14 residues. From germline, CDR1 is SGHVS and CDR2 FQNEAQ. V was pared by 5 bases and J by 2 bases, with 2 bases of the junction left unmatched. CDR3 sequence reads: CASSPDRGNQPQHF. For the CDR3, the DNA is TGTGCCAGCAGCCCGGACAGGGGCAATCAGCCCCAGCATTTT.

The table lists this clone with a count of one. The chain employs TRBV5-5 and TRBJ1-1; the D gene is possibly TRBD1 (5 bases). The V end was cut by 4 bases, the J end by 4 bases, with 17 bases between. The germline V gene encodes CDR1 SGHKS and CDR2 YYEKEE (reference sequence). This CDR3 has 15 amino acids. The CDR3 spells CASSERVGGPTEAFF. For the CDR3, the DNA is TGTGCCAGCAGCGAGAGAGTCGGGGGACCCACTGAAGCTTTCTTT.

The CDR3 DNA sequence: TGTGCCAGTAGTATAGGCCAGAACCCAACTAATGAAAAACTGTTTTTT. Translating gives CASSIGQNPTNEKLFF. V gene TRBV19 combines with J gene TRBJ1-4; D not resolved. Per the germline V gene, CDR1 is LNHDA and CDR2 is SQIVND (reference sequence). This CDR3 comprises 16 residues. V was cut by 1 base and J by 0 bases, with 9 bases left in between.